A single sample is the source of the 21 T cell receptor beta chains below, sequenced in a study of cytomegalovirus exposure and HLA in healthy donors. A multiplex PCR was run with 60 Vbeta primers and 13 Jbeta primers. TCRdb's copy holds only in-frame clones and misses some; the assay was immunoSEQ multiplex PCR. The sample records 150,000 to 200,000 clones, almost 80% being singletons. Material for sequencing was PBMCs. The origin of the receptors is a man in his forties or fifties in good health and CMV-seropositive.

This chain links TRBV28 with TRBJ1-2, with unresolved D. The CDR3 contains 12 residues. The ends were cut back, 7 bases at V and 3 bases at J, with 9 bases in the middle. Looked up from germline, CDR1 is MDHEN and CDR2 is SYDVKM. The CDR3 coding sequence is TGTGCCAGCAAGAGAGGAGACTATGGCTACACCTTC. It encodes CASKRGDYGYTF.

The chain recombines TRBV6-5 with TRBJ1-1, with TRBD1 matching over 7 bases. After removal of 5 bases from V and 4 bases from J, the junction contained 10 bases not matched to a gene. CDR1 and CDR2 (germline): MNHEY, SVGAGI. This CDR3 is built from 15 residues. The CDR3 DNA reads TGTGCCAGCAGTGGACAACAGGGGAGAGTCACTGAAGCTTTCTTT. It encodes CASSGQQGRVTEAFF.

Remarks on this clone: The same CDR3 is also encoded by other DNA sequences in this sample. V and J are TRBV5-1 and TRBJ2-1; possibly TRBD2 for D (7 bases). Germline lookup yields CDR1 SGHRS and CDR2 YFSETQ. The CDR3 is 15 amino acids. The V end lost 2 bases, the J end lost 5 bases, and 14 bases lay between the germline ends. The CDR3 coding sequence is TGCGCCAGCAGCTTCTTGGCGGGGGCGGACAATGAGCAGTTCTTC. It translates to CASSFLAGADNEQFF.

V is TRBV28 and J is TRBJ1-3; D remains unclear. The CDR3 runs to 12 residues. In germline, CDR1 is MDHEN, CDR2 SYDVKM. V was cut by 8 bases and J by 3 bases, with 8 bases left in between. The CDR3 DNA reads as TGTGCCAGCTTAAGCGGTGGAAACACCATATATTTT. Amino acids: CASLSGGNTIYF. Supplemented by reference TRBV28 and TRBJ1-3, the full variable domain reads DVKVTQSSRYLVKRTGEKVFLECVQDMDHENMFWYRQDPGLGLRLIYFSYDVKMKEKGDIPEGYSVSREKKERFSLILESASTNQTSMYLCASLSGGNTIYFGEGSWLTVV.

This clone has only a few counts. The V and J genes are TRBV7-2 and TRBJ1-1; D is undetermined. The germline gives CDR1 SGHTA, CDR2 FQGNSA. V dropped 4 bases and J dropped 0 bases, with 12 bases sitting between them. The CDR3 runs to 15 residues. This chain's CDR3 is CASSYRDTMNTEAFF. As DNA, the CDR3 is TGTGCCAGCAGCTACCGCGACACGATGAACACTGAAGCTTTCTTT.

The chain is built from TRBV5-1 and TRBJ2-3; maybe TRBD1 (5 bases). This CDR3 region has 13 residues. Germline CDR1 reads SGHRS; CDR2 reads YFSETQ. V gave up 0 bases and J gave up 3 bases, with 5 bases separating them. CDR3 bases: TGCGCCAGCAGCTTGGAGGGGACAGATACGCAGTATTTT. This sequence encodes CASSLEGTDTQYF.

Only one count was recorded for this clone. J is TRBJ1-2 and V is TRBV10-3; D remains unclear. Looked up from germline, CDR1 is ENHRY and CDR2 is SYGVKD. Deletions cut 5 bases from V and 2 bases from J, with 9 bases between. This CDR3 is built from 13 residues. CDR3 loop: CAISRRPNYGYTF. CDR3 coding DNA: TGTGCCATCAGTCGGAGGCCCAACTATGGCTACACCTTC.

J is TRBJ1-5 and V is TRBV7-2; no firm D call. The V gene lost 4 bases and the J gene lost 4 bases, with 8 bases spanning the gap. The CDR3 runs to 13 residues. The germline V gene has CDR1 SGHTA and CDR2 FQGNSA. The DNA of the CDR3 is TGTGCCAGCAGCTCCGAACAGAATCAGCCCCAGCATTTT. This gives the protein CASSSEQNQPQHF.

There are a few counts of this clone. The chain is built from TRBV18 and TRBJ2-5, with a possible D match to TRBD1 (6 bases). Germline V lookup: CDR1 KGHSH, CDR2 LQKENI. Trimming stripped 3 bases from V and 5 bases from J, with 7 bases between. This CDR3 contains 12 residues. CDR3 sequence reads: CASSPDRETQYF. As DNA, the CDR3 is TGTGCCAGCTCACCCGACAGGGAGACCCAGTACTTC.

This chain links TRBV7-2 with TRBJ2-5, with D perhaps matching TRBD2 (7 bases). The V and J ends lost 3 bases and 1 base respectively, with 15 bases between them. The germline gives CDR1 SGHTA, CDR2 FQGNSA. This CDR3 has 16 residues. The CDR3 sequence is CASSLAGAGLQETQYF. The CDR3 nucleotides read TGTGCCAGCAGCTTGGCGGGGGCGGGGCTCCAAGAGACCCAGTACTTC.

The chain combines TRBV6-5 with TRBJ2-7, with a possible D match to TRBD2 (5 bases). Trimming removed 6 bases from V and 3 bases from J, with 12 bases in between. This CDR3 contains 13 residues. Germline CDR1 is MNHEY and CDR2 is SVGAGI. The CDR3 sequence: CASSIGDNYEQYF. CDR3 coding DNA: TGTGCCAGCAGCATCGGGGATAACTACGAGCAGTACTTC.

In this sample, this clone turned up a few times. This sequence joins TRBV6-4 and TRBJ2-2, with 9 bases that match TRBD1. With 6 bases clipped from V and 6 bases from J, the junction kept 5 bases outside the gene matches. The V gene's germline CDR1 is MRHNA and CDR2 SNTAGT. CDR3 length: 14 residues. CDR3 loop: CASSWTGDSGELFF. The CDR3 nucleotides read TGTGCCAGCAGCTGGACAGGGGATTCCGGGGAGCTGTTTTTT.

V is TRBV4-2 and J is TRBJ1-5; D unresolved. The CDR3 is 17 amino acids. The V gene lost 1 base and the J gene lost 0 bases, with 13 bases spanning the gap. Germline values: CDR1 LGHNA, CDR2 YNFKEQ. CDR3 coding DNA: TGTGCCAGCAGCCAAGGGCTGGCCACAAATAGCAATCAGCCCCAGCATTTT. As protein: CASSQGLATNSNQPQHF.

The chain recombines TRBV2 with TRBJ2-3; D perhaps matches TRBD1 (6 bases). The germline V gene has CDR1 SNHLY and CDR2 FYNNEI. Between the trimmed V and J ends, which lost 6 bases and 4 bases, there was a span of 14 bases. This CDR3 region has 14 residues. The chain's CDR3 is CASRRQAGADTQYF. The DNA of the CDR3 is TGTGCCAGCAGACGACAAGCAGGGGCAGATACGCAGTATTTT.

The chain uses TRBV9 and TRBJ2-2, with D possibly TRBD1 on 6 matching bases. The CDR3 is made up of 15 amino acids. CDR1 is SGDLS and CDR2 is YYNGEE in the germline V gene. Trimming left V 4 bases short and J 2 bases short, with 12 bases between. Here the CDR3 DNA reads TGTGCCAGCAGCTCCGGGACACTCAACACCGGGGAGCTGTTTTTT. Encoded protein: CASSSGTLNTGELFF.

The genes are TRBV5-4 and TRBJ1-3; D unclear. Per germline, CDR1 SGHNT and CDR2 YYREEE (reference sequence). Trimming stripped 2 bases from V and 0 bases from J, with 9 bases between. The CDR3 length is 15 residues. CDR3 amino acids: CASSFKSGSGNTIYF. CDR3 bases: TGTGCCAGCAGCTTTAAATCAGGCTCTGGAAACACCATATATTTT.

The chain uses TRBV6-6 and TRBJ1-1; 8 bases map to TRBD1. Looked up from germline, CDR1 is MNHNY and CDR2 is SVGAGI (reference sequence). The CDR3 totals 16 residues. V lost 2 bases and J lost 3; bases outside the gene matches: 8. The chain's CDR3 is CASSYAWTGKDTEAFF. DNA for the CDR3: TGTGCCAGCAGTTACGCCTGGACAGGGAAGGACACTGAAGCTTTCTTT.

The chain carries TRBV9 and TRBJ1-4; a weak D match, TRBD1 (5 bases). The CDR3 is 14 residues long. Germline V CDR1 and CDR2: SGDLS, YYNGEE. Trimming left V 3 bases short and J 5 bases short, with 11 bases between. The CDR3 DNA reads TGTGCCAGCAGCGCGGACACGTTAAATGAAAAACTGTTTTTT. Its translation is CASSADTLNEKLFF.

V is TRBV28 and J is TRBJ1-5, with 7 bases matching TRBD1. Germline values: CDR1 MDHEN, CDR2 SYDVKM. Losses at the gene ends were 1 base for V and 7 bases for J; bases not matched to a gene: 10. The CDR3 sequence is 16 residues long. The CDR3 here is CASSLLGQGVGQPQHF. CDR3 sequence (DNA): TGTGCCAGCAGTTTATTAGGGCAGGGGGTCGGCCAGCCCCAGCATTTT.

The chain joins TRBV4-1 to TRBJ1-5; 10 nucleotides agree with TRBD1. The CDR3 contains 15 residues. The germline V gene has CDR1 MGHRA and CDR2 YSYEKL. The junction had 3 bases not matched to a gene; V was cut back by 0 bases and J by 7 bases. The CDR3: CASSQEGQGGQPQHF. The DNA of the CDR3 is TGCGCCAGCAGCCAAGAAGGACAGGGGGGACAGCCCCAGCATTTT.

This clone was observed a few times. The V gene is TRBV2, the J gene TRBJ1-1; 7 bases align to TRBD1. Germline CDR1 and CDR2: SNHLY and FYNNEI. This CDR3 comprises 14 residues. The ends lost 1 base at V and 4 bases at J; junction bases unmatched: 3. The DNA of the CDR3 is TGTGCCAGCAGTGAAGGGCAGGGGGTCACTGAAGCTTTCTTT. Its protein product is CASSEGQGVTEAFF.